In its sample, the clone carrying this TCR beta chain was seen once. What it binds is not known. The data are from a study of cytomegalovirus exposure and HLA in healthy donors. It was with 60 Vbeta and 13 Jbeta primers that the PCR ran. Profiling relied on immunoSEQ multiplex PCR, and the TCRdb table lists in-frame clones only, not all of them. The sample consists of about 100,000 clones, roughly 80% of them appearing once. General study points: Donors belonging to an Asian-associated ancestry cluster reportedly showed fewer N-insertions in productive TCRs than the 666-donor mean, according to what a later analysis found. Later genetic work tied a missense DCLRE1C variant to beta-chain V and J trimming. Previously analyzed data showed that most TCR beta V segments were productive at a frequency of about 87% or about 30%.

The receptor comes from a man aged 40-50 years in good health and CMV-seropositive. Source material: PBMCs.

DNA of the CDR3: TGTGCCAGCAGCTTTGGCGGCGGGGCCCAGCATTTT. This encodes CASSFGGGAQHF. The rearrangement uses TRBV5-4 and TRBJ1-5; no reliable D call. This CDR3 has 12 amino acids. The germline CDR1 and CDR2 sequences are SGHNT and YYREEE (reference sequence). Trimming removed 2 bases from V and 11 bases from J, with 11 bases in between.